This T cell receptor beta chain was captured in a study of a mutant IDH1 vaccine in newly diagnosed glioma (dated by TCRdb to the early 2020s). In terms of the full investigation: Vaccination started 4-6 weeks after radiotherapy alone, or was given together with temozolomide cycles in the groups whose treatment included chemotherapy. Longitudinal TCRB deep sequencing was performed for roughly 25 treated patients wherever samples were available for exploratory analyses. Peripheral blood was drawn at six visits: V03 (baseline), V05, V07, V10, V12 and V13. The week-35 safety follow-up was designated visit V12, and the week-47 end of study was designated visit V13. Of the approximately 35 treated patients, around 62% were male and 37.5% were female, and a mean age of roughly 37 years was recorded. Prior to enrollment, standard therapy consisting of radiotherapy alone, temozolomide alone, or radiochemotherapy with temozolomide had been administered to patients, with the combination being received by most patients.

With regard to this clone: Its antigen is currently not known. Base qualities are not at hand, and no much larger clone is one base apart.

Overall study outcomes, separate from this receptor: Availability determined which PBMC samples were chosen for TCRB deep sequencing. No apparent relationship was observed between pseudoprogression and alterations in the top peripheral T cell clonotypes detected by TCRB sequencing. Vaccine-induced immune responses across multiple MHC alleles were detected in 93.3% of patients. The authors noted that analyses of patient blood samples could not be reproduced because of sample limitations.

The meaning of the sample's time point label: week 47, end of study. Each vaccine dose was 300 ug of a 20-mer mutant IDH1 peptide in Montanide, given subcutaneously with topical imiquimod. Patients received eight vaccinations in weeks 1, 3, 5, 7, 11, 15, 19 and 23, corresponding to visits V03 through V10. Donors had newly diagnosed WHO grade 3 or 4 IDH1-mutant astrocytomas with loss of nuclear ATRX. The samples were drawn from NOA16, a multicentre, single-arm, open-label phase I trial in Germany that tested a mutant IDH1 peptide vaccine in humans for the first time. Genomic DNA for TCRB sequencing was extracted from EDTA blood using the DNeasy Blood and Tissue Kit. The receptor library was made with the immunoSEQ multiplex PCR assay. Rearranged TCR beta chain sequences were amplified using the hsTCRB Kit according to the manufacturer's protocol. TCRB libraries were sequenced on an Illumina MiSeq. The paper's processing steps were these. Demultiplexing, trimming and gene mapping were performed with the kit vendor's proprietary platform. TCRdb obtained this table from immuneACCESS and retained in-frame rearrangements with V and J assigned. These tables miss some clones; where compared with another copy, unresolved V genes account for less than half of the shortfall, and the remainder is unexplained. The V and J calls and clone size are taken from that table; D and trimming were inferred from the DNA. The sample yields about 24,000 clones; roughly 82% were counted once. The ten most abundant clones make up about 3.8% of the sample.

There are 15 amino acids in the CDR3, from cysteine to phenylalanine inclusive. Only CDR3 DNA remains: 45 bases, in frame from the first base. From V the trimming removes 4 bases and from J it removes 0 bases, while the gene matches leave 5 bases of the junction unaccounted for. As encoded in the germline V gene, CDR1 is SNHLY while CDR2 is FYNNEI. The rearranged segments are TRBV2 and TRBJ2-7, with TRBD1 identical over 8 junction bases. The sequencing used PBMCs, collected from a glioma patient whose treatment included an IDH1 peptide vaccine. This receptor was taken from a man in his forties with glioma. Some clones in this sample may be carry-over from other donors' samples. This receptor has the CDR3 CASSVSDRGSYEQYF. The DNA sequence is given as TGTGCCAGCAGTGTAAGTGACAGGGGCTCCTACGAGCAGTACTTC.